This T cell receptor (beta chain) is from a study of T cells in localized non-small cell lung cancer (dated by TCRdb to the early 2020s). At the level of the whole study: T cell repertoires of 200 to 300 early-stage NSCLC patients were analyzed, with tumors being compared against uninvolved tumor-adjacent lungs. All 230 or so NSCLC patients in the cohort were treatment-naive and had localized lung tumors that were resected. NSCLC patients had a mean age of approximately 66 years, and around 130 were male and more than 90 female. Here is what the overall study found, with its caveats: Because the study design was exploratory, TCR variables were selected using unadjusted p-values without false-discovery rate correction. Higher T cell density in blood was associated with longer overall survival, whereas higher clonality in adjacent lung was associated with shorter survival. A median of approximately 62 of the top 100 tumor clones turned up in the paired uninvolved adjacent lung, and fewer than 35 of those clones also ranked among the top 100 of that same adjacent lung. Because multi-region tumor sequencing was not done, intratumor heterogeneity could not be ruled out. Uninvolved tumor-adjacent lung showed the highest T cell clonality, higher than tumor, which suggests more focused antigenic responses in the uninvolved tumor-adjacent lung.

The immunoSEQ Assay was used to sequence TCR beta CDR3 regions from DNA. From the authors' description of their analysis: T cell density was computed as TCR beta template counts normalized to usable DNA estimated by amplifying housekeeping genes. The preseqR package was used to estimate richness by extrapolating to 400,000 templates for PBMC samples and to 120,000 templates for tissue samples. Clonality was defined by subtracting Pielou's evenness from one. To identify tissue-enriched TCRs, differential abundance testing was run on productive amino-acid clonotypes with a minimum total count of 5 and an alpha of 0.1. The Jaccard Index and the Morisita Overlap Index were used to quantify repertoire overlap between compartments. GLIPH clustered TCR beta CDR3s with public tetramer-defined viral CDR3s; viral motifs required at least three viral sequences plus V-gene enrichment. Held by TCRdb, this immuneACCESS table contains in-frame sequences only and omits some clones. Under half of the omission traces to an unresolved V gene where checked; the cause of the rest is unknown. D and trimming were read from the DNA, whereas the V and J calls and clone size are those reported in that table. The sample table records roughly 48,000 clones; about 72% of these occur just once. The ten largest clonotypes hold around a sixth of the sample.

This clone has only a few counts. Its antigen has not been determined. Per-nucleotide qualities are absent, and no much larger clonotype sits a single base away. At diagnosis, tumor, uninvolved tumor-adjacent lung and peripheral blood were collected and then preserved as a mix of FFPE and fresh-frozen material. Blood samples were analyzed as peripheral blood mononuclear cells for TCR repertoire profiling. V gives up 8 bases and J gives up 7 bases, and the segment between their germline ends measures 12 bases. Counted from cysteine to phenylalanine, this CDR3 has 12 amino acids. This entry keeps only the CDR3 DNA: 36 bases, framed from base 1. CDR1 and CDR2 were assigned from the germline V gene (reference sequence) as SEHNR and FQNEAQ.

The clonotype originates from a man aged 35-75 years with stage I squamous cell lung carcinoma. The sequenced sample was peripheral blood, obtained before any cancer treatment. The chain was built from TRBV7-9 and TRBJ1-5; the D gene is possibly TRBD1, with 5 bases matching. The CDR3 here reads CASGGLGQPQHF. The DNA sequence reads TGTGCCAGCGGGGGTCTGGGACAGCCCCAGCATTTT.